This passage covers 6 T cell receptor beta chains from one sample sequenced in a study of molecular identifiers for immune sequencing clone quantification listed by TCRdb under 2018. The library was prepared using PCR. Sequencing relied on an Illumina MiSeq. Through fastp at Q25 and MiXCR, TCRdb rebuilt clones from the public reads, retaining in-frame beta chains. Rows merge per CDR3 protein into single entries with the most common DNA and genes. The sample table holds just under 20,000 distinct CDR3 sequences, of which about 20% were seen once. The biggest ten clones account for 5.5% to 7% of the sample. Sequencing was done on a sample of naive CD8+ T cells from blood, with Jurkat cell RNA spiked in. The cell subset or site label on this specimen signifies: FACS-sorted CD8+CD4-CCR7+CD45RA+ naive T cells. The receptors shown here come from a human donor in good health. Some libraries in this study had Jurkat cell RNA spiked in.

With regard to this clonotype: A much larger clone is a single base away; this may be a read error. The V call is TRBV9, the J call TRBJ2-3; weak D call: TRBD2 (6 bases). Trimming pared 4 bases from V and 2 bases from J, leaving 14 bases between. Per germline, CDR1 SGDLS and CDR2 YYNGEE. CDR3 length equals 15 residues. CDR3 sequence reads: CASSQGGGSTDTQYF. CDR3 DNA: TGTGCCAGCAGCCAGGGAGGAGGGTCCACAGATACGCAGTATTTT. Supplemented by reference TRBV9 and TRBJ2-3, the full variable domain reads DSGVTQTPKHLITATGQRVTLRCSPRSGDLSVYWYQQSLDQGLQFLIQYYNGEERAKGNILERFSAQQFPDLHSELNLSSLELGDSALYFCASSQGGGSTDTQYFGPGTRLTVL.

To note about this clonotype: Sequence at one end of the junction differs from germline and may be a read error. The chain carries TRBV7-9 and TRBJ2-7; TRBD2 matches 10 bases. The CDR3 is 17 residues long. Germline lookup yields CDR1 SEHNR and CDR2 FQNEAQ (reference sequence). The DNA of the CDR3 is TGTGCCAGCAGCCTCCGCCTTAGCGGGGGGACCTCCTGCGAGCAGTACTTC. This sequence encodes CASSLRLSGGTSCEQYF.

This clonotype has at least ten counts. CDR3 in amino acids: CATSDLISGRTPGGWKYF. Written as DNA, the CDR3 is TGTGCCACCAGTGATTTGATTAGCGGGAGGACGCCGGGTGGGTGGAAGTACTTC. V gene TRBV24-1 combines with J gene TRBJ2-7; 10 nucleotides align to TRBD2. The germline CDR1 and CDR2 sequences are KGHDR and SFDVKD. The CDR3 extends over 18 amino acids. The junction had 18 bases not matched to a gene; V was cut back by 0 bases and J by 11 bases.

This clonotype was recorded at least ten times. The V and J genes are TRBV9 and TRBJ2-5; 11 bases match TRBD2. CDR1 is SGDLS, CDR2 YYNGEE, per germline. The CDR3 consists of 14 residues. V was clipped by 4 bases and J by 5 bases; unmatched bases: 4. The CDR3 loop reads CASSISSGRETQYF. The CDR3 DNA reads TGTGCCAGCAGCATTTCTAGCGGGAGGGAGACCCAGTACTTC.

This clonotype was detected ten times or more. The chain uses TRBV25-1 and TRBJ2-3; TRBD1 agrees at 7 bases. The trim removed 4 bases at V and 1 base at J, leaving 11 bases unmatched. In germline, CDR1 is MGHDK, CDR2 SYGVNS. This CDR3 spans 17 amino acids. The CDR3 nucleotides are TGTGCCAGCAGTGGGCACCCGGGACAGTTAGGCACAGATACGCAGTATTTT. It is translated as CASSGHPGQLGTDTQYF.

This clonotype was seen ten or more times. This rearrangement joins TRBV6-5 to TRBJ2-2; 7 nucleotides align to TRBD1. V shed 6 bases, J shed 1 base, and the junction held 8 bases outside the gene matches. The CDR3 extends over 16 amino acids. Germline loops: CDR1 MNHEY, CDR2 SVGAGI. The CDR3 is CASSPTGDWNTGELFF. CDR3 DNA: TGTGCCAGCAGCCCAACAGGGGATTGGAACACCGGGGAGCTGTTTTTT.